A selection of T cell receptor beta chains follows, all from one sample in a study of blood T cell repertoires in COVID-19. TCRdb's copy holds only in-frame clones and misses some; the assay was immunoSEQ multiplex PCR. The sample shows some 220,000 clones, 83% of them seen only once. Sequences were obtained from peripheral blood. These receptors all stem from a human donor in a cohort sampled during active COVID-19. Both conserved end residues are part of each CDR3. A D gene is named only where the DNA matches it firmly. Part of the rows lack a size; the others show once, few, many or a class for expanded clones.

j_call d_call v_call clone_size cdr3_aa cdr3_nt
TRBJ2-5 . TRBV9 . CASSVGEETQYF TGTGCCAGCAGCGTTGGAGAGGAGACCCAGTACTTC
TRBJ2-2 . TRBV19 . CASSMIGVGTGELFF TGTGCCAGTAGTATGATCGGGGTTGGCACCGGGGAGCTGTTTTTT
TRBJ1-1 . TRBV2 . CASTLAPNTEAFF TGTGCCAGCACCTTAGCCCCGAACACTGAAGCTTTCTTT
TRBJ2-1 TRBD1 TRBV10-3 . CAISEGQTGGEQFF TGTGCCATCAGTGAGGGGCAGACAGGGGGTGAGCAGTTCTTC
TRBJ1-1 TRBD1 TRBV18 . CASSGYTGVRTEAFF TGTGCCAGCTCCGGATATACAGGGGTAAGGACTGAAGCTTTCTTT
TRBJ2-7 . TRBV24-1 . CATSGTADYEQYF TGTGCCACCAGTGGGACAGCTGATTACGAGCAGTACTTC
TRBJ1-5 . TRBV19 . CASSNPENQPQHF TGTGCCAGTAGTAACCCCGAGAATCAGCCCCAGCATTTT
TRBJ2-2 TRBD2 TRBV19 . CASSIGIAGGGTGELFF TGTGCCAGTAGTATAGGCATAGCGGGAGGGGGCACCGGGGAGCTGTTTTTT
TRBJ2-1 TRBD2 TRBV5-1 . CASRREAGDNEQFF TGCGCCAGCAGAAGGGAGGCGGGAGACAATGAGCAGTTCTTC
TRBJ1-2 . TRBV5-5 once CASSLDGQGSYGYTF TGTGCCAGCAGCTTGGATGGTCAGGGGTCCTATGGCTACACCTTC
TRBJ1-1 TRBD1 TRBV4-1 . CASSQIRGQKRTEAFF TGCGCCAGCAGCCAGATCAGGGGGCAGAAGAGGACTGAAGCTTTCTTT
TRBJ2-7 TRBD1 TRBV6-4 . CASAGTGGGEQYF TGTGCCAGCGCAGGGACAGGGGGGGGCGAGCAGTACTTC
TRBJ1-6 . TRBV28 . CASNSQGPGSPLHF TGTGCCAGCAATTCGCAGGGGCCAGGTTCACCCCTCCACTTT
TRBJ2-7 . TRBV25-1 . CASSDGGPYDYEQYF TGTGCCAGCAGTGACGGGGGGCCCTATGACTACGAGCAGTACTTC
TRBJ2-7 . TRBV6-5 once CASSYSAGFSYEQYF TGTGCCAGCAGTTACTCGGCCGGGTTCTCCTACGAGCAGTACTTC
TRBJ2-3 TRBD1 TRBV2 . CASSRQGGTDTQYF TGTGCCAGCAGTCGACAGGGGGGAACAGATACGCAGTATTTT
TRBJ2-2 TRBD2 TRBV4-1 . CASSQGRLAGGELFF TGCGCCAGCAGCCAAGGCAGGCTAGCGGGCGGGGAGCTGTTTTTT
TRBJ2-3 . TRBV29-1 . CSVEGGMSDTQYF TGCAGCGTTGAGGGCGGGATGTCAGATACGCAGTATTTT
TRBJ1-5 TRBD1 TRBV12-5 . CASGRQGAVNQPQHF TGTGCTAGTGGCCGCCAGGGGGCCGTCAATCAGCCCCAGCATTTT
TRBJ2-1 TRBD2 TRBV12-5 . CASGPGGSGNEQFF TGTGCTAGTGGACCCGGGGGGTCAGGCAATGAGCAGTTCTTC